A selection of T cell receptor beta chains follows, all from one sample in a study of OX40 agonist ivuxolimab in advanced cancers. Produced via immunoSEQ multiplex PCR; TCRdb's table is partial and in-frame only. The sample comprises more than 40,000 clones, around 84% of which are singletons, and less than 25% rests with the top ten. The material was CD4+ or CD8+ T cells sorted from blood, obtained in a trial of the OX40 agonist ivuxolimab. The origin of the receptors is an adult with an advanced solid tumor such as melanoma, head and neck, liver or kidney cancer. CDR3s include the opening cysteine and the closing phenylalanine or tryptophan. A D gene is named only where the DNA matches it firmly. The listing skips clone size in some rows; elsewhere it reads once, few, many or a size class.

DNA: TGTGCCAGCAGTTACGGACTAGCGGGGATGTCCTACGAGCAGTACTTC
CDR3: CASSYGLAGMSYEQYF
J: TRBJ2-7
D: TRBD2
V: TRBV7-9
size: NA

DNA: TGTGCCAGCAGCCAAGATCTCCCCAGTCTCCATGGCTACACCTTC
CDR3: CASSQDLPSLHGYTF
J: TRBJ1-2
D: NA
V: TRBV4-2
size: NA

DNA: TGTGCCAGCAGTCGGACCAGCACAGATACGCAGTATTTT
CDR3: CASSRTSTDTQYF
J: TRBJ2-3
D: NA
V: TRBV7-9
size: NA

DNA: TGTGCCAGCAGCTTGTCTCCCGGGACAGAAGAGACCCAGTACTTC
CDR3: CASSLSPGTEETQYF
J: TRBJ2-5
D: TRBD1
V: TRBV5-4
size: NA

DNA: TGTGCCACTACGGGCGGGGTCTCTGGGGCCAACGTCCTGACTTTC
CDR3: CATTGGVSGANVLTF
J: TRBJ2-6
D: NA
V: TRBV11-2
size: NA

DNA: TGTGCCACCAGCAGTGGGCAGAACTATGGCTACACCTTC
CDR3: CATSSGQNYGYTF
J: TRBJ1-2
D: NA
V: TRBV15
size: NA

DNA: TGTGCCAGCTGGGGGCAAGCCTTGGGCAATGAGCAGTTCTTC
CDR3: CASWGQALGNEQFF
J: TRBJ2-1
D: NA
V: TRBV6-5
size: NA

DNA: TGCAGCGTTGAAGGGGAGGACTTAAATGGCTACGAGCAGTACTTC
CDR3: CSVEGEDLNGYEQYF
J: TRBJ2-7
D: NA
V: TRBV29-1
size: NA

DNA: TGTGCCAGCAGCGTAGTTGTGGGGGGGAACAATGAGCAGTTCTTC
CDR3: CASSVVVGGNNEQFF
J: TRBJ2-1
D: TRBD2
V: TRBV9
size: NA

DNA: TGTGCCAGCAGTTTATCCCAAATCGGCTACACCTTC
CDR3: CASSLSQIGYTF
J: TRBJ1-2
D: NA
V: TRBV28
size: NA

DNA: TGTGCCAGCAGTTTATCATGGACAAATCGGGAAAAACTGTTTTTT
CDR3: CASSLSWTNREKLFF
J: TRBJ1-4
D: NA
V: TRBV28
size: NA

DNA: TGTGCCAGCAGCTTAAGGGCGACCAATGAGCAGTTCTTC
CDR3: CASSLRATNEQFF
J: TRBJ2-1
D: NA
V: TRBV7-3
size: NA

DNA: TGTGCCAGCAGCTTAATACACGGGGGGGCCACATACAATGAGCAGTTCTTC
CDR3: CASSLIHGGATYNEQFF
J: TRBJ2-1
D: TRBD2
V: TRBV7-3
size: NA

DNA: TGTGCCAGCAGCTTACTATGGGAGACCCAGTACTTC
CDR3: CASSLLWETQYF
J: TRBJ2-5
D: NA
V: TRBV7-9
size: NA

DNA: TGTGCCAGCAGTGAATCTGGGGGGCCCGGCGAGCAGTACTTC
CDR3: CASSESGGPGEQYF
J: TRBJ2-7
D: NA
V: TRBV25-1
size: once

DNA: TGTGCCAGTAGTATCGGGGGACAGGGGGCCGGCTATGGCTACACCTTC
CDR3: CASSIGGQGAGYGYTF
J: TRBJ1-2
D: TRBD1
V: TRBV19
size: NA

DNA: TGCGCCAGCAGAAGTAAAACGGGAATTATCTCTGGGGCCAACGTCCTGACTTTC
CDR3: CASRSKTGIISGANVLTF
J: TRBJ2-6
D: NA
V: TRBV5-1
size: NA

DNA: TGTGCCAGCAGCTCGGCGAATACTGAAGCTTTCTTT
CDR3: CASSSANTEAFF
J: TRBJ1-1
D: NA
V: TRBV14
size: once

DNA: TGTGCCAGCAGCCTAGGACTAGCCGGGGTCACCGGGGAGCTGTTTTTT
CDR3: CASSLGLAGVTGELFF
J: TRBJ2-2
D: TRBD2
V: TRBV13
size: NA

DNA: TGTGCCAGCAGCTTCGGAACGACGGAGTTTTCACCCCTCCACTTT
CDR3: CASSFGTTEFSPLHF
J: TRBJ1-6
D: NA
V: TRBV7-9
size: NA

DNA: TGTGCCACCTACCCGGGACAGGGAATCATGCAGTACTTC
CDR3: CATYPGQGIMQYF
J: TRBJ2-7
D: TRBD1
V: TRBV27
size: few

DNA: TGTGCCAGCAGCTTAATAGGAGCGACGTCAGATACGCAGTATTTT
CDR3: CASSLIGATSDTQYF
J: TRBJ2-3
D: NA
V: TRBV11-2
size: few